This is a list of T cell receptor beta chains from one sample in a study of blood T cells in healthy people across ages. TCRdb independently ran MiXCR on the 5' RACE reads; one entry per CDR3 protein. The sample records 850,000 to 1,000,000 distinct CDR3 sequences, roughly 48% being singletons. Input material: blood. Every receptor here comes from a man aged 25-45 years in good health. The CDR3 runs from the conserved cysteine through the conserved F or W. D genes are given only for firm matches. Clone size is stated in some rows and not others, as once, few, many or a class when expanded.

J	V	size	D	length	DNA	CDR3
TRBJ2-6	TRBV7-8	.	.	18	TGTGCCAGCATCGAAAAGCGGCCTGGAAACTCTGGGGCCAACGTCCTGACTTTC	CASIEKRPGNSGANVLTF
TRBJ2-3	TRBV20-1	.	TRBD2	14	TGCAGTGCTCAGACTAGCGGGGGGACAGATACGCAGTATTTT	CSAQTSGGTDTQYF
TRBJ2-3	TRBV9	few	.	14	TGTGCCAGCAGCGTAGTCTCCCAGCCGGATACGCAGTATTTT	CASSVVSQPDTQYF
TRBJ2-7	TRBV7-2	.	TRBD2	19	TGTGCCAGCAGCTTAGATGCGGCTAGCGGGTCACCAGGGTACTACGAGCAGTACTTC	CASSLDAASGSPGYYEQYF
TRBJ1-2	TRBV4-2	medium-sized	.	11	TGTGCCAGCAGCCAAGATTTCGGCTACACCTTC	CASSQDFGYTF
TRBJ1-1	TRBV28	.	.	14	TGTGCCAGCAGTACAGGGAGTGAGGTCACTGAAGCTTTCTTT	CASSTGSEVTEAFF
TRBJ1-1	TRBV12-3/TRBV12-4	.	.	13	TGTGCCAGCAGTTTTTTTTCGGGCACTGAAGCTTTCTTT	CASSFFSGTEAFF
TRBJ1-5	TRBV18	few	.	15	TGTGCCAGCTCACCCTTAGAAGTTAGCAATCAGCCCCAGCATTTT	CASSPLEVSNQPQHF
TRBJ2-5	TRBV6-5	.	.	14	TGTGCCAGCAGTTACTCGGGAGCTAAAGAGACCCAGTACTTC	CASSYSGAKETQYF
TRBJ2-7	TRBV29-1	many	.	15	TGCAGCGTTGAGTCTCCCGGGGATAGCTCCTACGAGCAGTACTTC	CSVESPGDSSYEQYF
TRBJ1-6	TRBV3-1	.	.	14	TGTGCCAGCAGCCAAGAGTATGGACGGGCCCACCTCCACTTT	CASSQEYGRAHLHF
TRBJ2-1	TRBV29-1	few	.	13	TGCAGCGTCCCGGCAGGGTTACACAATGAGCAGTTCTTC	CSVPAGLHNEQFF
TRBJ2-7	TRBV28	.	TRBD1	13	TGTGCCACCCTGACAGGGGGCGGTTACGAGCAGTACTTC	CATLTGGGYEQYF
TRBJ2-3	TRBV10-3	.	.	14	TGTGCCATTCGACAGGGACTTGGCACAGATACGCAGTATTTT	CAIRQGLGTDTQYF
TRBJ2-1	TRBV20-1	few	.	16	TGCAGTGCTAGAGATGGCTCCCGGGGTAGATACAATGAGCAGTTCTTC	CSARDGSRGRYNEQFF
TRBJ1-1	TRBV20-1	few	TRBD1	15	TGCAGTGCTCCTGGGACAGCGCTCCTGAACACTGAAGCTTTCTTT	CSAPGTALLNTEAFF
TRBJ2-4	TRBV7-2	.	.	14	TGTGCCAGCAGCTTGTCGGAAGCCAAAAACATTCAGTACTTC	CASSLSEAKNIQYF
TRBJ1-4	TRBV7-2	.	.	15	TGTGCCAGCAGCCTATCAGGGTTCCCTAATGAAAAACTGTTTTTT	CASSLSGFPNEKLFF
TRBJ2-7	TRBV6-1	.	.	15	TGTGCCAGCAGCCCCCTGGCCCGGGGGACCTACGAGCAGTACTTC	CASSPLARGTYEQYF
TRBJ1-2	TRBV6-1	.	TRBD1	15	TGTGCCAGCAGTGAAGAGGTTGGACAGGGGCTTTTAGACACCTTC	CASSEEVGQGLLDTF
TRBJ1-2	TRBV4-1	.	.	19	TGCGCCAGCAGCCAAGAAATTCCAAGGCAGGGATACCTCAACTATGGCTACACCTTC	CASSQEIPRQGYLNYGYTF
TRBJ1-1	TRBV11-1	.	.	15	TGTGCCAGCAGCCAAGCCGGGCAAACGAACACTGAAGCTTTCTTT	CASSQAGQTNTEAFF
TRBJ2-5	TRBV25-1	once	.	15	TGTGTCAGCCGTCCCTCTAAAAGCCTCCAAGAGACCCAGTACTTC	CVSRPSKSLQETQYF
TRBJ2-2	TRBV3-1	once	.	13	TGTGCCAGCAGCCAAGATCAGTGGGGGGAGCTGTTTTTT	CASSQDQWGELFF
TRBJ2-5	TRBV10-3	few	.	17	TGTGCCATCAGTGAGTTTGCTTTGGACGCTCCCGTCGAGACCCAGTACTTC	CAISEFALDAPVETQYF
TRBJ1-1	TRBV3-1	once	TRBD1	15	TGTGCCAGCAGCCATAGGACAGGGGTGGGCACTGAAGCTTTCTTT	CASSHRTGVGTEAFF
TRBJ1-1	TRBV20-1	.	.	14	TGCAGTGCTAGACCGGGACATGCGAACACTGAAGCTTTCTTT	CSARPGHANTEAFF
TRBJ2-3	TRBV3-1	.	TRBD2	20	TGTGCCAGCAGCCAAGATCCCACTAGCGGGGGGGCCTGGATTACAGATACGCAGTATTTT	CASSQDPTSGGAWITDTQYF
TRBJ2-1	TRBV11-1	.	.	16	TGTGCCAGCAGCTTGGTGGGACTTTCTCCTAGTAATGAGCAGTTCTTC	CASSLVGLSPSNEQFF
TRBJ1-4	TRBV5-7	.	TRBD1	16	TGTGCCAGCAGAGACCCACAGGGGAACCCTAATGAAAAACTGTTTTTT	CASRDPQGNPNEKLFF
TRBJ1-2	TRBV12-3/TRBV12-4	few	.	15	TGTGCCAGCAGCGAGCGGGGGAAGGCTAACTATGGCTACACCTTC	CASSERGKANYGYTF
TRBJ2-3	TRBV29-1	.	.	12	TGCAGCGTTGAACGACACACAGATACGCAGTATTTT	CSVERHTDTQYF
TRBJ2-2	TRBV11-2	.	.	13	TGTGCCAGCAGTTCACTGCCCACCGGGGAGCTGTTTTTT	CASSSLPTGELFF
TRBJ2-3	TRBV2	.	TRBD1	15	TGTGCCAGCAGTTCCGGACAGGCGGGTAAAGATACGCAGTATTTT	CASSSGQAGKDTQYF
TRBJ2-1	TRBV28	.	.	16	TGTGCCAGCACTACCTCGTCGGCACAGGAAAACAATGAGCAGTTCTTC	CASTTSSAQENNEQFF
TRBJ2-7	TRBV5-1	few	TRBD1	15	TGCGCTAGCAGCTTGGGTCGGACAGGGGCCCACGAGCAGTACTTC	CASSLGRTGAHEQYF
TRBJ2-7	TRBV6-6	few	TRBD2	15	TGTGCCAGCAGTGCCCTTACTAGCGGGGGTTACGAGCAGTACTTC	CASSALTSGGYEQYF
TRBJ2-1	TRBV30	once	TRBD2	18	TGTGCCTGCCATTCCTTGGGACTAGCGGGGGGCTCCTACAATGAGCAGTTCTTC	CACHSLGLAGGSYNEQFF
TRBJ2-5	TRBV9	once	TRBD1	16	TGTGCCAGCAGCGCATTCGGACAGGGAGTGGAGGAGACCCAGTACTTC	CASSAFGQGVEETQYF
TRBJ2-7	TRBV20-1	.	.	14	TGCAGTGCCCGTGGAGGGGTTATGGGCTACGAGCAGTACTTC	CSARGGVMGYEQYF
TRBJ2-3	TRBV12-3/TRBV12-4	.	.	12	TGTGCCAGCGGGGATTTGGGCTATACGCAGTATTTT	CASGDLGYTQYF
TRBJ1-4	TRBV6-6	.	.	13	TGTGCCAGCTTCGGACAGTTTAATGAAAAACTGTTTTTT	CASFGQFNEKLFF
TRBJ2-5	TRBV3-1	once	.	14	TGTGCCAGCAGCCAAGATATGGGGGTTGAGACCCAGTACTTC	CASSQDMGVETQYF
TRBJ1-6	TRBV27	once	.	14	TGTGCCAGCGGCCGGGACGGAGCTAATTCACCCCTCCACTTT	CASGRDGANSPLHF
TRBJ1-1	TRBV6-5	.	.	11	TGTGCCAGCAGTTACGTGGCTGAAGCTTTCTTT	CASSYVAEAFF
TRBJ2-7	TRBV18	.	.	15	TGTGCCAGCTCACCAAAGCTATTACAGGACTACGAGCAGTACTTC	CASSPKLLQDYEQYF
TRBJ2-7	TRBV28	once	.	13	TGTGCCAGCAGTTTTGAGGAATCCTACGAGCAGTACTTC	CASSFEESYEQYF
TRBJ1-5	TRBV12-3/TRBV12-4	.	.	14	TGTGCCAGCAGTTTTTCAGGGTGGAATCACCCCCAGCATTTT	CASSFSGWNHPQHF
TRBJ2-2	TRBV12-3/TRBV12-4	.	.	14	TGTGCCAGCAGTGTCAGCACGAACACCGGGGAGCTGTTTTTT	CASSVSTNTGELFF
TRBJ2-7	TRBV6-5	.	.	15	TGTGCCAGCAGTTACTCCGGGCTAGCGACAGGCGAGCAGTACTTC	CASSYSGLATGEQYF
TRBJ2-7	TRBV5-1	.	TRBD1	15	TGCGCCAGCACTAAATCCCGGGACAGCTCCTACGAGCAGTACTTC	CASTKSRDSSYEQYF
TRBJ1-5	TRBV21-1	.	.	13	TGTGCCATCACAGGGAGGGGTGGACAGCCCCAGCATTTT	CAITGRGGQPQHF